This TCR beta chain was sequenced during a study of blood T cell repertoires in COVID-19. Study-level background: COVID-19 samples from acute and convalescent phases originated in the United States, Italy and Spain. Sources were T cells, B-cell-depleted T cells, or PBMCs; the material itself was cDNA or gDNA.

The CDR3 is made up of 13 amino acids. Trimming took 3 bases from V and 5 from J, leaving 8 bases between them. Germline lookup yields CDR1 KGHSH and CDR2 LQKENI. Per the study methods: Cell counts per sample came from amplifying reference gene primers. Repertoires were generated with immunoSEQ multiplex PCR, while TCRdb's copy carries only in-frame clones and drops some. The DNA gave D and trimming, while V, J and clone size come from that table. The profile covers roughly 100,000 clones, with nearly 90% appearing a single time and approximately 2% taken by the ten largest. This TCR was recovered from a man between 45 and 60 years old with active COVID-19. The V call is TRBV18, the J call TRBJ2-1, with D uncertain. The sample consisted of peripheral blood. The CDR3 protein is CASSPNSNNEQFF. The CDR3 nucleotides are TGTGCCAGCTCACCGAACAGCAACAATGAGCAGTTCTTC.